Listed here are 22 T cell receptor beta chains from one sample, sequenced in a study of early T cells in non-severe SARS-CoV-2 infection. TCRdb reprocessed the 5' RACE reads with MiXCR, giving one entry per CDR3 protein. In the table there are tens of thousands of distinct CDR3 sequences, less than 9.5% of which are singletons. Sequencing input: whole blood. These receptors all come from an adult who was a healthcare worker with PCR-confirmed SARS-CoV-2 infection or an uninfected control (not recorded which).

This clonotype was observed many times. The J gene is TRBJ1-2, the V gene TRBV6-6; 8 bases map to TRBD1. Germline V gene sequence: CDR1 MNHNY, CDR2 SVGAGI (reference sequence). V lost 6 bases, J lost 4 bases, and 7 bases stayed unmatched. The CDR3 contains 14 residues. CDR3 residues: CASRTQGVVYGYTF. CDR3 DNA: TGTGCCAGCAGGACACAGGGGGTTGTCTATGGCTACACCTTC.

The V call is TRBV7-9, the J call TRBJ2-2; D gene unclear. The length of the CDR3 is 11 residues. Trimming stripped 3 bases from V and 6 bases from J, with 2 bases between. Per the germline V gene, CDR1 is SEHNR and CDR2 is FQNEAQ (reference sequence). CDR3 nucleotide sequence: TGTGCCAGCAGCTTGGCCGGGGAGCTGTTTTTT. This codes for CASSLAGELFF.

This clonotype was observed many times. V usage is TRBV3-1 and J usage is TRBJ2-1; D is unclear. The CDR3 runs 11 residues. V lost 1 base, J lost 9 bases, and 4 bases lay in between. The V gene's germline CDR1 is LGHDT and CDR2 YNNKEL (reference sequence). This CDR3 reads CASSQGGEQFF. CDR3 nucleotides: TGTGCCAGCAGCCAAGGGGGTGAGCAGTTCTTC.

This clonotype has just a few counts. V is TRBV6-5 and J is TRBJ1-4; 7 nucleotides match TRBD1. V dropped 2 bases and J dropped 8; count of bases not matched to a gene: 5. The CDR3 has 14 residues. Germline V gene lookup returns CDR1 MNHEY and CDR2 SVGAGI. The CDR3 sequence: CASSYVQGMEKLFF. CDR3 sequence (DNA): TGTGCCAGCAGTTACGTACAGGGGATGGAAAAACTGTTTTTT.

Many counts were recorded for this clonotype. J is TRBJ2-7 and V is TRBV14, with D unclear. This CDR3 spans 14 amino acids. Germline CDR1 is SGHDN and CDR2 is FVKESK. The V and J ends lost 1 base and 5 bases respectively, with 12 bases between them. Here the CDR3 DNA reads TGTGCCAGCAGCCAAGGATTCCTTCGCCACGAGCAGTACTTC. Amino acid sequence: CASSQGFLRHEQYF.

The rearrangement uses TRBV7-2 and TRBJ1-2; D is uncertain. With 0 bases removed from V and 5 bases from J, the gap between germline ends came to 10 bases. CDR3 size: 14 residues. Germline CDR1 SGHTA, CDR2 FQGNSA. This CDR3 is CASSLAGRSYGYTF. DNA of the CDR3: TGTGCCAGCAGCTTAGCCGGCAGGTCTTATGGCTACACCTTC.

This clonotype was seen a few times. The chain combines TRBV7-3 with TRBJ2-1; TRBD1 is a possible D gene (5 bases). This CDR3 contains 14 residues. Germline V gives CDR1 SGHTA, CDR2 FQGTGA. Between the trimmed V and J ends, which lost 0 bases and 7 bases, there was a span of 10 bases. DNA for the CDR3: TGTGCCAGCAGCTTAACCAGGGATGGTAATGAGCAGTTCTTC. The encoded protein is CASSLTRDGNEQFF.

This chain joins TRBV29-1 and TRBJ2-3, with 7 bases aligning to TRBD2. The CDR3 is 13 amino acids. J lost 4 bases, V lost 5 bases, and 6 bases had no gene match. Germline V gene data show CDR1 as SQVTM and CDR2 as ANQGSEA. CDR3 nucleotides: TGCAGCGTTAACGGGGGGTGGGCAGATACGCAGTATTTT. As protein: CSVNGGWADTQYF.

Ten or more counts support this clonotype. The genes are TRBV18 and TRBJ1-2, with D unresolved. Germline values: CDR1 KGHSH, CDR2 LQKENI. V was clipped by 2 bases and J by 0 bases, with 13 bases between them. CDR3 length: 16 amino acids. For the CDR3, the DNA is TGTGCCAGCTCACCAAATCCCCAAAGGTCTAACTATGGCTACACCTTC. Translating gives CASSPNPQRSNYGYTF.

The chain has TRBV5-6 and TRBJ2-3; D possibly corresponds to TRBD1 (5 bases). This CDR3 has 13 residues. The germline V gene has CDR1 SGHDT and CDR2 YYEEEE. V lost 0 bases to trimming and J lost 5 bases, with 7 bases between them. As DNA, the CDR3 is TGTGCCAGCAGCTTGGGGACACTAGATACGCAGTATTTT. Its translation is CASSLGTLDTQYF.

This clonotype was counted many times. V gene TRBV3-1 combines with J gene TRBJ2-1; no firm D call. V was clipped by 0 bases and J by 2 bases, with 2 bases between them. The CDR3 extends over 13 amino acids. Germline CDR1 and CDR2: LGHDT and YNNKEL (reference sequence). In nucleotides, the CDR3 is TGTGCCAGCAGCCAAGACACCTACAATGAGCAGTTCTTC. Its protein is CASSQDTYNEQFF.

This clonotype was recorded a few times. The chain is built from TRBV5-1 and TRBJ2-3; D gene unclear. The germline CDR1 and CDR2 sequences are SGHRS and YFSETQ. The CDR3 consists of 15 residues. Trimming removed 1 base at V and 3 bases at J, with 12 bases between. CDR3 coding DNA: TGCGCCAGCAGCTTGAAGGTCGTCGCAACAGATACGCAGTATTTT. Its protein product is CASSLKVVATDTQYF.

This clonotype was detected only a few times. V usage is TRBV5-6 and J usage is TRBJ1-6; 8 positions agree with TRBD1. The CDR3 length is 15 residues. The junction had 9 bases not matched to a gene; V was cut back by 2 bases and J by 11 bases. Germline values: CDR1 SGHDT, CDR2 YYEEEE. This CDR3 is CASSLAGTGYPPLHF. The DNA for the CDR3 is TGTGCCAGCAGCTTAGCCGGGACAGGTTATCCACCCCTCCACTTT.

This clonotype came up many times. The chain couples TRBV5-1 to TRBJ2-1, with TRBD1 matching over 9 bases. The CDR3 totals 15 residues. The germline CDR1 and CDR2 sequences are SGHRS and YFSETQ. V was pared by 3 bases and J by 7 bases, with 8 bases of the junction left unmatched. The CDR3 loop is CASSSYGDRGNEQFF. The CDR3 nucleotides are TGCGCCAGCAGCTCCTACGGAGACAGGGGGAATGAGCAGTTCTTC.

The rearrangement links TRBV29-1 to TRBJ2-3; 8 nucleotides agree with TRBD1. The J segment lost 3 bases and the V segment lost 4 bases, leaving 3 bases of the junction unmatched. This CDR3 is 13 amino acids long. Looked up from germline, CDR1 is SQVTM and CDR2 is ANQGSEA. The CDR3 DNA reads as TGCAGCGTTGCAGGGGGCGGGACAGATACGCAGTATTTT. Translation gives CSVAGGGTDTQYF.

V gene TRBV24-1 combines with J gene TRBJ1-2; D not certain. Trimming removed 6 bases at V and 4 bases at J, with 5 bases between. There are 11 residues in the CDR3. Germline lookup yields CDR1 KGHDR and CDR2 SFDVKD. CDR3 region: CATSLFYGYTF. The CDR3 coding sequence is TGTGCCACCAGTCTTTTCTATGGCTACACCTTC.

Ten or more counts support this clonotype. The chain carries TRBV7-9 and TRBJ2-3; no clear D. Germline V CDR1 and CDR2: SEHNR, FQNEAQ (reference sequence). The V end lost 4 bases, the J end lost 2 bases, and 4 bases lay between the germline ends. The CDR3 has 12 amino acids. The CDR3, as DNA: TGTGCCAGCAGCTCGCACACAGATACGCAGTATTTT. It yields the protein CASSSHTDTQYF. Based on the CDR3 plus reference TRBV7-9 and TRBJ2-3, the full variable domain is DTGVSQNPRHKITKRGQNVTFRCDPISEHNRLYWYRQTLGQGPEFLTYFQNEAQLEKSRLLSDRFSAERPKGSFSTLEIQRTEQGDSAMYLCASSSHTDTQYFGPGTRLTVL.

This clonotype has a count of ten or more. CDR3 residues: CATSREAGAADTQYF. As DNA, the CDR3 is TGTGCCACCAGCAGAGAAGCGGGAGCCGCAGATACGCAGTATTTT. The J gene is TRBJ2-3, the V gene TRBV15; 8 nucleotides align to TRBD2. V lost 0 bases and J lost 4; bases outside the gene matches: 3. Germline CDR1 is LNHNV and CDR2 is YYDKDF (reference sequence). The CDR3 totals 15 residues.

This clonotype showed up just a few times. The chain has TRBV25-1 and TRBJ2-3, with a possible D match to TRBD1 (5 bases). Germline lookup yields CDR1 MGHDK and CDR2 SYGVNS. The CDR3 covers 14 residues. The V and J ends lost 7 bases and 4 bases respectively, with 15 bases between them. The CDR3 coding sequence is TGTGCCAGCACCGGCGCAGGGATATCAGATACGCAGTATTTT. Its protein product is CASTGAGISDTQYF.

This clonotype has a count of ten or more. The chain is built from TRBV29-1 and TRBJ1-1, with a weak D call TRBD1 (5 bases). The CDR3 totals 14 residues. CDR1 is SQVTM and CDR2 is ANQGSEA in the germline V gene. Trimming removed 8 bases at V and 1 base at J, with 17 bases between. DNA of the CDR3: TGCAGCATTCTCTCCGGGACCAAGAACACTGAAGCTTTCTTT. Amino acid sequence: CSILSGTKNTEAFF.

This clonotype appeared many times. The rearrangement uses TRBV7-2 and TRBJ1-4; D uncertain. The CDR3 is 17 residues long. V gave up 5 bases and J gave up 0 bases, with 16 bases separating them. Germline CDR1 is SGHTA and CDR2 is FQGNSA. The chain's CDR3 is CASSPDSALATNEKLFF. CDR3 nucleotide sequence: TGTGCCAGCAGCCCGGACTCGGCCCTTGCAACTAATGAAAAACTGTTTTTT.

The sample holds a few counts of this clonotype. The chain couples TRBV20-1 to TRBJ2-5; no definite D call. The CDR3 extends over 14 amino acids. V gave up 3 bases and J gave up 0 bases, with 11 bases separating them. The germline CDR1 and CDR2 sequences are DFQATT and SNEGSKA (reference sequence). DNA for the CDR3: TGCAGTGCTAGCCCCGGACCAAACCAAGAGACCCAGTACTTC. Translation: CSASPGPNQETQYF.